What follows describes a single TCR beta chain. This sample stems from a study of blood T cell repertoires in COVID-19. The germline V gene encodes CDR1 MRHNA and CDR2 SNTAGT. Trimming removed 0 bases from V and 2 bases from J; junction bases left unmatched: 2. The CDR3 is 15 residues long. Sequenced by immunoSEQ multiplex PCR; TCRdb stores in-frame clones only, minus some. The table shows over 250,000 clones, with under 90% occurring only once. The chain is built from TRBV6-4 and TRBJ2-3; 7 bases match TRBD2. The sample consisted of PBMCs or T cells enriched from blood (not recorded which). This TCR came from a man aged 25-45 years with acute COVID-19. The DNA of the CDR3 is TGTGCCAGCAGTGACTCGAGCGGGGCCACAGATACGCAGTATTTT. Encoded protein: CASSDSSGATDTQYF.